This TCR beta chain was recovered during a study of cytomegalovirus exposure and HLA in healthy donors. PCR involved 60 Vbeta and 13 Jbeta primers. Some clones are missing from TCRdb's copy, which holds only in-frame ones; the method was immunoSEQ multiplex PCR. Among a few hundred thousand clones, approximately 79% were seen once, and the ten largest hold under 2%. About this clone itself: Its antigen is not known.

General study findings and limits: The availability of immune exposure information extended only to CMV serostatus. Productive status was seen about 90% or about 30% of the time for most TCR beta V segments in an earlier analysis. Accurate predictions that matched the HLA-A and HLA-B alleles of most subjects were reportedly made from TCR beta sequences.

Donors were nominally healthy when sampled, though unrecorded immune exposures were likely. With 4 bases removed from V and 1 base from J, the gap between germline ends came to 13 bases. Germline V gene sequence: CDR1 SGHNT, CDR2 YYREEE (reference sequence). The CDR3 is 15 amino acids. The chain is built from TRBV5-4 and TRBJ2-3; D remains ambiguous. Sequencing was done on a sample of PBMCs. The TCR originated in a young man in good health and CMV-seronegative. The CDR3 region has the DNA TGTGCCAGCAGCCCCCGCGCTGAGCGCACAGATACGCAGTATTTT. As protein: CASSPRAERTDTQYF.